The 13 T cell receptor beta chains reported below all come from one sample, sequenced in a study of CD8 T cells in Susac syndrome. Random hexamers were used to reverse transcribe the RNA input (0.5 to 1 ug). MiXCR was run by TCRdb on the immunoSEQ multiplex PCR reads, yielding one entry per CDR3 protein. Seen here are about 75,000 distinct CDR3 sequences, roughly 94% observed once, and the top ten hold 0.5% to 0.65%. Material: CD8+ T cells from PBMCs. Source of these receptors: a human donor with Susac syndrome.

The rearrangement links TRBV2 to TRBJ2-2, with TRBD2 as a possible D gene (6 bases). Per germline, CDR1 SNHLY and CDR2 FYNNEI. V was pared by 6 bases and J by 3 bases, with 14 bases between. There are 15 residues in the CDR3. CDR3 in amino acids: CASRVTRKDTGELFF. The CDR3 nucleotides read TGTGCCAGCAGGGTGACTAGGAAGGACACCGGGGAGCTGTTTTTT.

This clonotype was picked up a small number of times. This chain links TRBV29-1 with TRBJ1-3; D uncertain. V lost 7 bases and J 2 bases, leaving 9 bases between the germline ends. Per germline, CDR1 SQVTM and CDR2 ANQGSEA. This CDR3 comprises 12 residues. The CDR3 loop reads CSGIGAGNTIYF. As DNA, the CDR3 is TGCAGCGGTATAGGAGCTGGAAACACCATATATTTT.

This chain connects TRBV6-2 or TRBV6-3 to TRBJ2-2; 7 bases fit TRBD1. J lost 4 bases, V lost 4 bases, and 3 bases had no gene match. From germline, CDR1 is MNHEY and CDR2 SVGEGT. The CDR3 contains 14 residues. The CDR3 region has the DNA TGTGCCAGCAGTTCGGGACAGCTCACCGGGGAGCTGTTTTTT. Translation gives CASSSGQLTGELFF.

This sequence joins TRBV7-6 and TRBJ1-1; 10 bases fit TRBD1. CDR3 length equals 16 residues. Germline V gives CDR1 SGHVS, CDR2 FNYEAQ. V trimming: 2 bases; J trimming: 5 bases; junction bases outside the gene matches: 8. CDR3 in amino acids: CASSLSDRGRGTEAFF. The CDR3 DNA follows: TGTGCCAGCAGCTTATCCGACAGGGGGCGAGGTACTGAAGCTTTCTTT. Full variable domain (remainder filled in from reference TRBV7-6 and TRBJ1-1): GAGVSQSPRYKVTKRGQDVALRCDPISGHVSLYWYRQALGQGPEFLTYFNYEAQQDKSGLPNDRFSAERPEGSISTLTIQRTEQRDSAMYRCASSLSDRGRGTEAFFGQGTRLTVV.

The chain uses TRBV6-6 and TRBJ2-7; tentative D call: TRBD1 (5 bases). Trimming removed 2 bases at V and 1 base at J, with 15 bases between. This CDR3 has 16 residues. The germline gives CDR1 MNHNY, CDR2 SVGAGI (reference sequence). The CDR3 loop is CASSYPLGLDSYEQYF. The CDR3 bases are TGTGCCAGCAGTTACCCCTTGGGGCTCGATTCCTACGAGCAGTACTTC.

The chain joins TRBV2 to TRBJ1-2; possible D gene TRBD1, 6 bases. CDR3 length equals 13 residues. Germline V gene lookup returns CDR1 SNHLY and CDR2 FYNNEI. Trimming removed 11 bases at V and 1 base at J, with 14 bases between. This CDR3 is CAVRNRDNYGYTF. The CDR3 DNA sequence: TGTGCCGTAAGGAACAGGGATAACTATGGCTACACCTTC.

This clonotype is a singleton in its sample. The V call is TRBV20-1, the J call TRBJ2-1; possible D gene TRBD2, 5 bases. CDR3 length: 13 amino acids. Germline CDR1 and CDR2: DFQATT and SNEGSKA (reference sequence). V lost 3 bases and J lost 5, with 11 bases in between. This CDR3 reads CSARRAGNNEQFF. CDR3 DNA sequence: TGCAGTGCTAGGAGGGCTGGGAACAATGAGCAGTTCTTC.

J is TRBJ2-2 and V is TRBV7-9; 9 nucleotides agree with TRBD1. V was pared by 6 bases and J by 5 bases, with 7 bases of the junction left unmatched. Germline lookup yields CDR1 SEHNR and CDR2 FQNEAQ (reference sequence). The CDR3 runs to 15 residues. The CDR3 DNA reads TGTGCCAGCAGACCGGACAGGGGAGGAACCGGGGAGCTGTTTTTT. As protein: CASRPDRGGTGELFF.

The genes are TRBV27 and TRBJ1-1, with D perhaps TRBD1 (5 bases). The V and J ends lost 2 bases and 1 base respectively, with 8 bases between them. The CDR3 totals 14 residues. CDR1 and CDR2 (germline): MNHEY, SMNVEV (reference sequence). The CDR3 sequence is CASSLRQGNTEAFF. As DNA, the CDR3 is TGTGCCAGCAGTTTAAGGCAGGGGAACACTGAAGCTTTCTTT.

This chain uses TRBV9 with TRBJ1-2; D is possibly TRBD1 (5 bases). Trimming cost V 3 bases and J 8 bases, with 8 bases left between them. The CDR3 consists of 11 residues. Germline V lookup: CDR1 SGDLS, CDR2 YYNGEE. CDR3 residues: CASSARGGYTF. CDR3 nucleotide sequence: TGTGCCAGCAGCGCCCGGGGGGGCTACACCTTC.

V is TRBV7-9 and J is TRBJ2-4; D is ambiguous. V lost 7 bases and J lost 4, with 14 bases in between. The germline gives CDR1 SEHNR, CDR2 FQNEAQ (reference sequence). The CDR3 is 14 amino acids. CDR3 residues: CASTPPRPKNIQYF. The DNA for the CDR3 is TGTGCCAGCACCCCTCCGCGTCCTAAAAACATTCAGTACTTC.

This chain uses TRBV20-1 with TRBJ2-2; D is uncertain. The CDR3 sequence is 16 residues long. The V end was cut by 0 bases, the J end by 4 bases, with 15 bases between. Germline CDR1 is DFQATT and CDR2 is SNEGSKA (reference sequence). As DNA, the CDR3 is TGCAGTGCTAGAGATCCCGGTGAGCGTGGCACCGGGGAGCTGTTTTTT. This codes for CSARDPGERGTGELFF.

The rearrangement links TRBV25-1 to TRBJ2-5, with TRBD2 matching over 8 bases. Germline CDR1 reads MGHDK; CDR2 reads SYGVNS. V lost 7 bases to trimming and J lost 5 bases; unmatched junction nucleotides: 9. This CDR3 is built from 14 residues. Here the CDR3 DNA reads TGTGCCAGCAACGCTCGGGGGGGCGGTGAGACCCAGTACTTC. Its protein is CASNARGGGETQYF.